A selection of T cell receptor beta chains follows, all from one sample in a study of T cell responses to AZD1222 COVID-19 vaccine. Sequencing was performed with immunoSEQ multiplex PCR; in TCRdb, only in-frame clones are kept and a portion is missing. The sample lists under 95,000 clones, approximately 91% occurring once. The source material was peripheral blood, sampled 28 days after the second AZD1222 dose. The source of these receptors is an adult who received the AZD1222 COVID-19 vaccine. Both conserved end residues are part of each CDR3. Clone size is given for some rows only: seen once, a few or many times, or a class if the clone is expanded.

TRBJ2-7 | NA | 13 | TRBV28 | CASSSTGVNEQYF
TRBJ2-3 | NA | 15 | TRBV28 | CASGIPGQGIFTQYF
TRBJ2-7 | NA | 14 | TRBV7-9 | CASRPTGEASEQYF
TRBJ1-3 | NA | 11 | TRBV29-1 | CSVPIGNTIYF
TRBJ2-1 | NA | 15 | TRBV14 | CASSRASGRAAEQFF
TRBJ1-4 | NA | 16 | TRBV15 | CATSTRQSDTNEKLFF
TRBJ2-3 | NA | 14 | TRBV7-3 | CASSLGRSSDTQYF
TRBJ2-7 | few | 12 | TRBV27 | CASSLTGGDPYF
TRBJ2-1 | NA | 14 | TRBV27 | CASSLVGKGNEQFF
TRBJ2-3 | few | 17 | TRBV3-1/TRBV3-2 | CASSQDLPGEGSDTQYF
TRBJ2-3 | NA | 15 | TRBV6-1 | CASSEASGSPDTQYF
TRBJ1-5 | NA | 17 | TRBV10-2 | CASSDVPGQEGNQPQHF
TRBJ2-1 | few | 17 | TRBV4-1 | CASSQDLGQGPYNEQFF
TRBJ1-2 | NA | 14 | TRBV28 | CASRKQGTYYGYTF
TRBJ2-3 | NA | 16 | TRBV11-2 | CASSLGLAGDGRTQYF
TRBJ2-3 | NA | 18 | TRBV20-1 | CSASNWGTSGLGEDTQYF
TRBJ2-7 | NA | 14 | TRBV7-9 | CASSLRQGSYEQYF
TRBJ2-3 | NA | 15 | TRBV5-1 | CASSLGDWGTDTQYF
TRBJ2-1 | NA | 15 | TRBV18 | CASSGRGPTRGEQFF
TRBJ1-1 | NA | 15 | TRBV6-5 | CASSYSRQVNTEAFF
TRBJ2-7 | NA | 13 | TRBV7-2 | CASSLTRDYEQYF
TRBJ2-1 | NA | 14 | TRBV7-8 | CASSQGLASNEQFF
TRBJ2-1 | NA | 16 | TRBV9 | CASSVGLAVGYNEQFF
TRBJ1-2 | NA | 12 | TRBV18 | CASSPAGYGYTF
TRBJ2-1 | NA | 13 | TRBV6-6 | CASSYGTQQEQFF
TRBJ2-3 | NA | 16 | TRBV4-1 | CASSQEGLALTDTQYF
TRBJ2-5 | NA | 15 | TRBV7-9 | CASSLPSSGQETQYF
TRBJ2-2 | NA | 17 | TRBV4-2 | CASSQGGLAANTGELFF